The rows below give T cell receptor beta chains drawn from one sample of a study of CD8+ T cells in alopecia areata. Clones were sequenced by immunoSEQ multiplex PCR, and TCRdb holds only the in-frame ones, with some missing. The sample lists 95,000 to 110,000 clones; 65% to 85% were seen once. The source was CD8+ T cells sorted from blood, collected at week 24, from a patient treated with tofacitinib. All receptors derive from a human donor with alopecia areata. The CDR3 runs from the conserved cysteine through the conserved F or W. A D gene is named only where the DNA matches it firmly.

j_call v_call d_call cdr3_aa
TRBJ2-5 TRBV7-8 TRBD1 CASSPQGTEETQYF
TRBJ1-2 TRBV2 . CASIIVNYGYTF
TRBJ1-2 TRBV27 TRBD1 CASSETGGHGYTF
TRBJ2-3 TRBV6-5 . CASSSYRGSQYF
TRBJ1-2 TRBV4-2 TRBD1 CASSYKRDSASGYTF
TRBJ1-1 TRBV29-1 TRBD1 CSGAGTGGDWDTEAFF
TRBJ1-5 TRBV29-1 TRBD1 CSAIQGSNQPQHF
TRBJ1-6 TRBV14 TRBD1 CASSLLQGGNSPLHF
TRBJ1-2 TRBV19 TRBD1 CASSWDSYNYGYTF
TRBJ1-6 TRBV27 TRBD1 CASSLYTGVNSPLHF
TRBJ2-1 TRBV27 . CASSLGRGPYNEQFF
TRBJ2-1 TRBV5-8 . CASSLDLSSYNEQFF
TRBJ1-1 TRBV4-1 . CASSQWANLEGTEAFF
TRBJ1-2 TRBV5-5 TRBD1 CASSPGDRGFGYTF
TRBJ2-5 TRBV2 TRBD2 CASSDEWRGGPETQYF
TRBJ2-7 TRBV7-3 . CASSPMGGVIYEQYF